What follows are 3 T cell receptor beta chains derived from one specimen sequenced in a study of blood T cell repertoires in COVID-19. Assay used: immunoSEQ multiplex PCR; TCRdb lists only in-frame clones, some missing. Of some 220,000 clones detected, 80% to 90% appear once; the ten largest clones hold about 3.1%. Sample: PBMCs or T cells enriched from blood (not recorded which). The receptors here all came from a woman aged 45-65 years in a cohort exposed to, infected with or recovered from COVID-19 (not recorded which).

The chain recombines TRBV7-9 with TRBJ1-5; D uncertain. The V end was cut by 1 base, the J end by 6 bases, with 4 bases between. From germline, CDR1 is SEHNR and CDR2 FQNEAQ (reference sequence). This CDR3 contains 12 residues. Here the CDR3 reads CASSLDGQPQHF. The DNA for the CDR3 is TGTGCCAGCAGCTTAGACGGTCAGCCCCAGCATTTT.

This sequence joins TRBV27 and TRBJ1-2; the match to TRBD1 covers 10 bases. Per the germline V gene, CDR1 is MNHEY and CDR2 is SMNVEV (reference sequence). CDR3 length: 17 residues. The junction had 16 bases not matched to a gene; V was cut back by 8 bases and J by 4 bases. Here the CDR3 reads CASSGGYGGQGLYGYTF. DNA of the CDR3: TGTGCCAGCTCGGGGGGATACGGGGGACAGGGGCTCTATGGCTACACCTTC.

This chain connects TRBV9 to TRBJ2-2, with unresolved D. V was pared by 0 bases and J by 6 bases, with 9 bases between. CDR1 is SGDLS and CDR2 is YYNGEE in the germline V gene. The CDR3 loop spans 14 amino acids. CDR3 in DNA: TGTGCCAGCAGCGTAGCCCCACAGTCCGGGGAGCTGTTTTTT. This translates into CASSVAPQSGELFF. Based on the CDR3 plus reference TRBV9 and TRBJ2-2, the full variable domain is DSGVTQTPKHLITATGQRVTLRCSPRSGDLSVYWYQQSLDQGLQFLIQYYNGEERAKGNILERFSAQQFPDLHSELNLSSLELGDSALYFCASSVAPQSGELFFGEGSRLTVL.